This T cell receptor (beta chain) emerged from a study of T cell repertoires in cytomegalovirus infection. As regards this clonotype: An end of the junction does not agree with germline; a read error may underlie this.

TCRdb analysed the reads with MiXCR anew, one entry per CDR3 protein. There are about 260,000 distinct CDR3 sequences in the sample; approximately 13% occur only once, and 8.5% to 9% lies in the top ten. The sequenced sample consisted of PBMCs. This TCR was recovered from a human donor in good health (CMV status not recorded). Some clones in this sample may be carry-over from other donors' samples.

Here the CDR3 DNA reads TGTGCCAGCAGCGGATCCGGGACTAACACCGAGGAGCTGTTTTTT. It is translated as CASSGSGTNTEELFF. This chain uses TRBV7-3 with TRBJ2-2; TRBD2 matches 7 bases. CDR1 is SGHTA, CDR2 FQGTGA, per germline. The CDR3 consists of 15 residues. The full variable domain, with the rest looked up from reference TRBV7-3 and TRBJ2-2, is GAGVSQTPSNKVTEKGKYVELRCDPISGHTALYWYRQSLGQGPEFLIYFQGTGAADDSGLPNDRFFAVRPEGSVSTLKIQRTERGDSAVYLCASSGSGTNTEELFFGEGSRLTVL.